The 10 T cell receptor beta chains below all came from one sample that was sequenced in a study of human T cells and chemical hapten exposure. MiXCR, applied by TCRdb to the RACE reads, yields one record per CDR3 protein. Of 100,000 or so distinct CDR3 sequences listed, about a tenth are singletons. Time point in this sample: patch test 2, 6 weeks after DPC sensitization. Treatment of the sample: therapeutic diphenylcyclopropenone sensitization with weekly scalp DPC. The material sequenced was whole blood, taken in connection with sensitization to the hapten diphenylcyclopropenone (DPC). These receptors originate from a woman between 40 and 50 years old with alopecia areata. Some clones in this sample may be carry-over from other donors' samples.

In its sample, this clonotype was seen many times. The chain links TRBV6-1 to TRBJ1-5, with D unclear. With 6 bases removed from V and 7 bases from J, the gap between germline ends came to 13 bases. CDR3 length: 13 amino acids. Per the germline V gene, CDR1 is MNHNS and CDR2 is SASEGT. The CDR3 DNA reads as TGTGCCAGCAGGCTGGTTAAGGAGCAGCCCCAGCATTTT. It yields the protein CASRLVKEQPQHF.

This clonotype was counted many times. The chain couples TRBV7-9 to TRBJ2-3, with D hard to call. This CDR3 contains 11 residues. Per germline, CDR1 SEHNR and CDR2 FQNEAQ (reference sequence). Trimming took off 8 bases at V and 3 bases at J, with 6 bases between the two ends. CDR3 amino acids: CASGITDTQYF. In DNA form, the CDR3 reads TGTGCCAGCGGAATAACAGATACGCAGTATTTT.

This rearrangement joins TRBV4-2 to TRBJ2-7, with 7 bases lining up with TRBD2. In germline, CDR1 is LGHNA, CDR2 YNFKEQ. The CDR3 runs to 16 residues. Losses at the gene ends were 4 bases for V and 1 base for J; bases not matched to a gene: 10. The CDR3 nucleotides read TGTGCCAGCAGCCCTGCGACTAGCTCAACGTCCTACGAGCAGTACTTC. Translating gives CASSPATSSTSYEQYF.

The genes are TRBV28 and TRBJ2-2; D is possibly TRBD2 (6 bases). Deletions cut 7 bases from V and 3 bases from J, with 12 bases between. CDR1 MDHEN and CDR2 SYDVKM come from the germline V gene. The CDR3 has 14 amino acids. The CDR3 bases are TGTGCCAGCACGGGACTCCTAGACACCGGGGAGCTGTTTTTT. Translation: CASTGLLDTGELFF.

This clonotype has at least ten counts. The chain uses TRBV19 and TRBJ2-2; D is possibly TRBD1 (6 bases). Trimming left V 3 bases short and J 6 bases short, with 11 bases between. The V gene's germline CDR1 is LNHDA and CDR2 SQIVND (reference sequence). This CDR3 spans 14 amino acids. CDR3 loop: CASSIQGGAGELFF. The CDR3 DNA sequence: TGTGCCAGTAGTATTCAAGGGGGTGCCGGGGAGCTGTTTTTT. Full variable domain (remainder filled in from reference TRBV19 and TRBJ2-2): DGGITQSPKYLFRKEGQNVTLSCEQNLNHDAMYWYRQDPGQGLRLIYYSQIVNDFQKGDIAEGYSVSREKKESFPLTVTSAQKNPTAFYLCASSIQGGAGELFFGEGSRLTVL.

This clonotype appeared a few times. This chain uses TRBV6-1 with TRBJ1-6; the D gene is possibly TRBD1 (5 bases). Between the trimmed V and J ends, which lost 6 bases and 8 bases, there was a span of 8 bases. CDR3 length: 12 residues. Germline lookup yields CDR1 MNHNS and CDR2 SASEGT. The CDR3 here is CASRGGDSPLHF. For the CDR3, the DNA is TGTGCCAGCAGGGGGGGTGATTCACCCCTCCACTTT.

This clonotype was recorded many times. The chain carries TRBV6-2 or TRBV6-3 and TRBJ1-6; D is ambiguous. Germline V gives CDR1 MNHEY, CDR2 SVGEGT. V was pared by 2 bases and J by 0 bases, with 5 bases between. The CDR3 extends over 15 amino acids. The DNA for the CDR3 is TGTGCCAGCAGTTACGAGAGCTCCTATAATTCACCCCTCCACTTT. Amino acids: CASSYESSYNSPLHF.

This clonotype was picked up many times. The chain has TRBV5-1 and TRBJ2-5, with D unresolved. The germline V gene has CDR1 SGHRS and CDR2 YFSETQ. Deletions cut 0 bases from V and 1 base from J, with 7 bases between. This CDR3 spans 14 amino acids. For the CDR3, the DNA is TGCGCCAGCAGCTTGGCTGGCAGCCAAGAGACCCAGTACTTC. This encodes CASSLAGSQETQYF.

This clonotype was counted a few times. CDR3 residues: CASSWRGITSYEQYF. The CDR3 DNA is TGTGCCAGCAGTTGGCGGGGAATTACGTCCTACGAGCAGTACTTC. The chain couples TRBV28 to TRBJ2-7, with D maybe TRBD2 (6 bases). The V end was cut by 4 bases, the J end by 1 base, with 14 bases between. The CDR3 totals 15 residues. Germline V gene sequence: CDR1 MDHEN, CDR2 SYDVKM.

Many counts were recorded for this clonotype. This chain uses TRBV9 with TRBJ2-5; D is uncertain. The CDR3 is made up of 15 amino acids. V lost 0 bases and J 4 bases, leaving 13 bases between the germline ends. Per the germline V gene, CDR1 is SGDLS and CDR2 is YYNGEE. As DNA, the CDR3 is TGTGCCAGCAGCGTAGTTGGTCAGGCAAGAGAGACCCAGTACTTC. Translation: CASSVVGQARETQYF.